Presented here are 4 T cell receptor beta chains from one specimen sequenced in a study of cytomegalovirus exposure and HLA in healthy donors. PCR used 60 Vbeta primers and 13 Jbeta primers. Using immunoSEQ multiplex PCR, the repertoire was profiled, and TCRdb retains in-frame clones only, with some absent. The sample has about 160,000 clones; 84% are singletons. Sequencing used PBMCs. The receptors shown here come from a man aged 45-65 years in good health and CMV-seropositive.

The sample holds a few counts of this clone. V usage is TRBV19 and J usage is TRBJ2-7, with 9 bases identical to TRBD1. CDR3 length equals 17 residues. Germline trimming cut 5 bases from V and 2 bases from J; bases unmatched to any gene: 13. Germline V gene sequence: CDR1 LNHDA, CDR2 SQIVND (reference sequence). The CDR3 region is CASSARPGQGSTYEQYF. The CDR3 DNA reads TGTGCCAGTAGTGCCCGCCCGGGACAGGGATCGACCTACGAGCAGTACTTC.

This clone was recorded once. V gene TRBV18 combines with J gene TRBJ1-1; D call uncertain. Trimming shortened V by 2 bases and J by 6 bases, and 7 bases separated the two germline ends. Germline CDR1 is KGHSH and CDR2 is LQKENI. The CDR3 contains 12 residues. In DNA, the CDR3 is TGTGCCAGCTCACCAATGAGAGCTGAAGCTTTCTTT. Its protein is CASSPMRAEAFF.

This rearrangement joins TRBV6-1 to TRBJ1-2, with a tentative D call TRBD1 (6 bases). V dropped 5 bases and J dropped 3 bases, with 10 bases sitting between them. Germline CDR1 is MNHNS and CDR2 is SASEGT. The CDR3 totals 13 residues. Here the CDR3 DNA reads TGTGCCAGCAGTCTAGGGGGTTACTATGGCTACACCTTC. It yields the protein CASSLGGYYGYTF.

This clone was seen only a few times. The rearrangement joins TRBV11-2 to TRBJ2-1; perhaps TRBD2 as D (5 bases). Germline CDR1 SGHAT, CDR2 FQNNGV. CDR3 length: 15 residues. The V end lost 4 bases, the J end lost 5 bases, and 15 bases lay between the germline ends. CDR3 in DNA: TGTGCCAGCAGCTCGCGGGTAGCTAGCCACAATGAGCAGTTCTTC. It encodes CASSSRVASHNEQFF.